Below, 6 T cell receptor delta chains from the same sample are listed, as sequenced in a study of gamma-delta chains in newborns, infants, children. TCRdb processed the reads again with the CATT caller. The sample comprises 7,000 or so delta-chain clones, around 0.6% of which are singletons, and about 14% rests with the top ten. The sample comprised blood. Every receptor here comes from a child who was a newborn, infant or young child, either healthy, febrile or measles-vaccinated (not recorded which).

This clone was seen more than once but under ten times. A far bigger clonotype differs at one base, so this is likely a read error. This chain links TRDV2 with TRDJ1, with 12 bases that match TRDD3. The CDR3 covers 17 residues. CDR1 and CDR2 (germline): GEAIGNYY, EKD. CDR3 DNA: TGTGCCTGTGACGGACTGGGGGATACAAGTTTGGTCGATAATCTCATCTTT. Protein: CACDGLGDTSLVDNLIF.

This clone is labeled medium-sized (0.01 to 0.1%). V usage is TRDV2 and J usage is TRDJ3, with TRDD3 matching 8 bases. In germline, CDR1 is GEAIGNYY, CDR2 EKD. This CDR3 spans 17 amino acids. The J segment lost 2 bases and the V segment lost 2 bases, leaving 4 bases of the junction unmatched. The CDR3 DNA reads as TGTGCCTGTGACATCGCCTGGGGGACCTGGGACACCCGACAGATGTTTTTC. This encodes CACDIAWGTWDTRQMFF.

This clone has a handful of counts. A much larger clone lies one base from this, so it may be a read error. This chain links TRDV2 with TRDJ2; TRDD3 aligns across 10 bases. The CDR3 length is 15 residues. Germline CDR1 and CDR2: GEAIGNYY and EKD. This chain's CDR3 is CACDKLGDSAARLFF. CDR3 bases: TGTGCCTGTGACAAACTGGGGGATTCCGCAGCACGACTCTTCTTT.

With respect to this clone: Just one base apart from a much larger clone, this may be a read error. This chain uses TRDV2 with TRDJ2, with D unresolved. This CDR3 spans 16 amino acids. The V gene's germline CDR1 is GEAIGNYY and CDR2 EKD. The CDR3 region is CARDTVYDALTAQLFF. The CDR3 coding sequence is TGTGCCCGTGACACCGTTTATGACGCTTTGACAGCACAACTCTTCTTT.

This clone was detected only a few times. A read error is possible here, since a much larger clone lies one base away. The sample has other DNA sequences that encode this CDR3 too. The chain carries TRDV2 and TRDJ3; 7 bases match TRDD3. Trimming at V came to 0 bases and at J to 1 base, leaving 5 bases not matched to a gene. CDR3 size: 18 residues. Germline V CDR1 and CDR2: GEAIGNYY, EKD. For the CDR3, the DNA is TGTGCCTGTGACACCGTGGCTGGGGGTTCCTGGGACACCCGACAGATGTTTTTC. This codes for CACDTVAGGSWDTRQMFF.

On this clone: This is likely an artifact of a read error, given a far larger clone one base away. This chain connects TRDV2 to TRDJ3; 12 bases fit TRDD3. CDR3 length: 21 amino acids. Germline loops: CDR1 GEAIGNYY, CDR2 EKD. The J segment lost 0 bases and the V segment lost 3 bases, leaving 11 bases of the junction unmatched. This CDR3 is CACDAVLGDTLSSWDTRQMFF. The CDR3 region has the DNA TGTGCCTGTGACGCCGTACTGGGGGATACCCTGAGCTCCTGGGACACCCGACAGATGTTTTTC.